One sample yielded the 30 T cell receptor beta chains listed below, sequenced in a study of shared clonotypes between healthy human individuals. TCRdb keeps only in-frame clones here, not all; method: immunoSEQ multiplex PCR. The profile covers fewer than 850,000 clones, with less than 95% appearing a single time and 34% taken by the ten largest. Sequencing input: memory CD8+ T cells from PBMCs. Subset specified: CD45RO+ cells pooled with CCR7-negative TemRA cells. These TCRs come from a young man in good health. Some clones in this sample may be carry-over from other donors' samples.

The chain joins TRBV4-2 to TRBJ2-7, with TRBD2 matching over 8 bases. J gave up 5 bases and V 3 bases, and 12 bases lay outside the gene matches. This CDR3 has 16 residues. Germline values: CDR1 LGHNA, CDR2 YNFKEQ. CDR3 region: CASSQQGAGAFHEQYF. In DNA form, the CDR3 reads TGTGCCAGCAGCCAGCAGGGAGCGGGAGCTTTCCACGAGCAGTACTTC.

The chain couples TRBV11-2 to TRBJ2-1, with D possibly TRBD2 on 5 matching bases. The V and J ends lost 1 base and 5 bases respectively, with 15 bases between them. This CDR3 contains 16 residues. Germline CDR1 and CDR2: SGHAT and FQNNGV. CDR3 in DNA: TGTGCCAGCAGCTTAGCGGGGTGGGGTATGGACAATGAGCAGTTCTTC. Protein sequence: CASSLAGWGMDNEQFF.

This chain connects TRBV15 to TRBJ2-7, with 7 bases that match TRBD1. The trim removed 1 base at V and 4 bases at J, leaving 10 bases unmatched. The CDR3 length is 16 residues. CDR1 and CDR2 (germline): LNHNV, YYDKDF (reference sequence). The CDR3 DNA sequence: TGTGCCACCAGCAGAGGACTCCGGGACAGCAATTACGAGCAGTACTTC. Translating it yields CATSRGLRDSNYEQYF.

The V and J genes are TRBV28 and TRBJ1-5, with TRBD1 matching over 7 bases. The CDR3 is made up of 16 amino acids. V lost 6 bases, J lost 7 bases, and 15 bases stayed unmatched. In germline, CDR1 is MDHEN, CDR2 SYDVKM. CDR3 residues: CASSISREGAWQPQHF. CDR3 coding DNA: TGTGCCAGCAGCATCTCACGAGAGGGGGCTTGGCAGCCCCAGCATTTT.

The chain carries TRBV27 and TRBJ2-6; TRBD1 agrees at 10 bases. The ends lost 5 bases at V and 0 bases at J; junction bases unmatched: 10. Germline V gene sequence: CDR1 MNHEY, CDR2 SMNVEV (reference sequence). The CDR3 totals 19 residues. The CDR3 sequence is CASSMTGGGYASGANVLTF. CDR3 DNA: TGTGCCAGCAGTATGACAGGGGGCGGGTATGCCTCTGGGGCCAACGTCCTGACTTTC.

With regard to this clone: The conserved closing phenylalanine or tryptophan is absent in this CDR3, likely reflecting a read error. The V gene is TRBV4-1, the J gene TRBJ1-2; 7 bases are a match to TRBD1. Germline V gives CDR1 MGHRA, CDR2 YSYEKL. CDR3 length equals 15 residues. Trimming cost V 5 bases and J 0 bases; bases outside gene matches: 6. The CDR3 loop is CASSWGTDPNYGYTV. CDR3 nucleotides: TGCGCCAGCAGCTGGGGGACAGACCCTAACTATGGCTACACCGTC.

V and J are TRBV6-5 and TRBJ2-3; no definite D call. This CDR3 is 13 amino acids long. Germline CDR1 MNHEY, CDR2 SVGAGI. V lost 7 bases, J lost 6 bases, and 14 bases lay in between. CDR3 region: CASMRTEMDTQYF. The DNA for the CDR3 is TGTGCCAGCATGAGGACGGAGATGGATACGCAGTATTTT.

This clone was detected only once. This chain joins TRBV7-8 and TRBJ2-3, with D tentatively TRBD1 or TRBD2 (5 bases each). CDR1 is SGHVS, CDR2 FQNEAQ, per germline. This CDR3 has 16 amino acids. V lost 5 bases to trimming and J lost 1 base, with 16 bases between them. The CDR3 DNA reads as TGTGCCAGCAGCCGAAGTACAGGACTTCGCACAGATACGCAGTATTTT. It is translated as CASSRSTGLRTDTQYF.

The chain couples TRBV5-1 to TRBJ2-3; 7 bases fit TRBD2. J gave up 5 bases and V 0 bases, and 0 bases lay outside the gene matches. Germline lookup yields CDR1 SGHRS and CDR2 YFSETQ. The CDR3 runs 13 residues. CDR3 nucleotide sequence: TGCGCCAGCAGCTTGGAGCGGGGAGATACGCAGTATTTT. Translating it yields CASSLERGDTQYF.

This clone was seen a handful of times. This chain joins TRBV30 and TRBJ1-5; no clear D gene. Per germline, CDR1 GTSNPN and CDR2 SVGIG (reference sequence). V lost 2 bases to trimming and J lost 0 bases, with 5 bases between them. CDR3 length: 13 residues. CDR3 region: CAWSTSSNQPQHF. The CDR3 DNA sequence: TGTGCCTGGAGTACATCTAGCAATCAGCCCCAGCATTTT.

The chain combines TRBV7-9 with TRBJ1-2; no reliable D call. Germline lookup yields CDR1 SEHNR and CDR2 FQNEAQ (reference sequence). The CDR3 length is 13 residues. Between the trimmed V and J ends, which lost 5 bases and 9 bases, there was a span of 16 bases. CDR3 region: CASSANMASSYTF. The CDR3 DNA reads as TGTGCCAGCAGCGCAAACATGGCTTCGAGCTACACCTTC.

This chain connects TRBV28 to TRBJ2-3, with D perhaps matching TRBD1 (5 bases). Germline CDR1 MDHEN, CDR2 SYDVKM. The CDR3 contains 16 residues. V was clipped by 3 bases and J by 0 bases, with 13 bases between them. The CDR3 DNA is TGTGCCAGCAGTTTCCGTCCAGGGCCTAGCACAGATACGCAGTATTTT. It yields the protein CASSFRPGPSTDTQYF.

The chain combines TRBV2 with TRBJ2-7, with 8 positions matching TRBD1. CDR3 length equals 16 residues. Unmatched junction bases numbered 10, after V lost 4 bases and J lost 2 bases. Germline values: CDR1 SNHLY, CDR2 FYNNEI. The CDR3 coding sequence is TGTGCCAGCAGTGCATCTCCAGGACAGGGTACCTACGAGCAGTACTTC. As protein: CASSASPGQGTYEQYF.

V gene TRBV27 combines with J gene TRBJ2-7, with 14 bases lining up with TRBD2. Germline-derived CDR1 and CDR2 are MNHEY and SMNVEV (reference sequence). Trimming cost V 5 bases and J 2 bases; bases outside gene matches: 8. The CDR3 is 17 residues long. CDR3 in DNA: TGTGCCAGCAGTCCGGGACTAGCGGGAGAACTGACCTACGAGCAGTACTTC. This codes for CASSPGLAGELTYEQYF.

The rearrangement uses TRBV5-4 and TRBJ2-3, with TRBD2 identical over 9 bases. J lost 3 bases, V lost 2 bases, and 7 bases had no gene match. CDR3 length: 16 amino acids. The germline CDR1 and CDR2 sequences are SGHNT and YYREEE (reference sequence). This chain's CDR3 is CASSLKREVRTDTQYF. CDR3 in DNA: TGTGCCAGCAGCTTAAAGCGGGAGGTGAGGACAGATACGCAGTATTTT.

The V and J genes are TRBV5-4 and TRBJ2-1, with a possible D match to TRBD2 (6 bases). The CDR3 runs 16 residues. Germline V lookup: CDR1 SGHNT, CDR2 YYREEE (reference sequence). With 4 bases removed from V and 0 bases from J, the gap between germline ends came to 14 bases. CDR3 sequence: CASSGYGGFSYNEQFF. The CDR3 DNA reads as TGTGCCAGCAGCGGGTATGGGGGGTTCTCCTACAATGAGCAGTTCTTC.

V and J are TRBV7-8 and TRBJ2-4; weak D call: TRBD1 (5 bases). V lost 2 bases and J lost 0, with 20 bases in between. The CDR3 sequence is 19 residues long. Germline values: CDR1 SGHVS, CDR2 FQNEAQ. The CDR3 bases are TGTGCCAGCAGCTTAAGTATGTGGGGCTCTAGTTTAGCCAAAAACATTCAGTACTTC. This encodes CASSLSMWGSSLAKNIQYF.

The rearrangement joins TRBV27 to TRBJ2-7; 8 bases fit TRBD2. The germline V gene has CDR1 MNHEY and CDR2 SMNVEV (reference sequence). J was trimmed by 3 bases and V by 6 bases; bases with no gene match: 7. CDR3 size: 14 residues. Written as DNA, the CDR3 is TGTGCCAGCAGCTTTAGCGGGAAGGACTACGAGCAGTACTTC. The encoded protein is CASSFSGKDYEQYF.

The V call is TRBV6-5, the J call TRBJ2-7; 7 bases align to TRBD1. The V segment lost 6 bases and the J segment 4 bases; nucleotides outside the gene matches: 6. The CDR3 loop spans 13 amino acids. Germline CDR1 and CDR2: MNHEY and SVGAGI. The CDR3 is CASRYTRGYEQYF. The CDR3 nucleotides read TGTGCCAGCAGATATACCAGGGGGTACGAGCAGTACTTC.

The gene calls are TRBV9 and TRBJ2-2; 7 positions agree with TRBD2. The CDR3 is 15 residues long. V shed 3 bases, J shed 8 bases, and the junction held 10 bases outside the gene matches. Germline-derived CDR1 and CDR2 are SGDLS and YYNGEE. DNA for the CDR3: TGTGCCAGCAGCGACCGGACTAGAATGGATGGGGAGCTGTTTTTT. Translated, it gives CASSDRTRMDGELFF.

With respect to this clone: At one end, the junction sequence differs from germline, possibly due to a read error. V and J are TRBV28 and TRBJ2-7, with D perhaps being TRBD1 or TRBD2 (5 bases each). This CDR3 comprises 14 residues. Germline V CDR1 and CDR2: MDHEN, SYDVKM. CDR3 sequence (DNA): TGTGCCACCGACCCCGGGGCAGGCTCCCACGAGCAGTACTTC. It translates to CATDPGAGSHEQYF.

The chain links TRBV19 to TRBJ2-1; 10 bases are a match to TRBD2. V shed 3 bases, J shed 5 bases, and the junction held 7 bases outside the gene matches. CDR3 size: 16 residues. Germline CDR1 reads LNHDA; CDR2 reads SQIVND (reference sequence). For the CDR3, the DNA is TGTGCCAGTAGTATCGTACTAGCGGGACCACACAATGAGCAGTTCTTC. Amino acids: CASSIVLAGPHNEQFF.

The CDR3 sequence is CASSETGLAGGAYEQYF. CDR3 DNA: TGTGCCAGCAGCGAGACGGGACTAGCGGGTGGAGCCTACGAGCAGTACTTC. The chain recombines TRBV7-2 with TRBJ2-7; TRBD2 agrees at 12 bases. Trimming took 5 bases from V and 2 from J; bases not matched to a gene: 10. Germline assignment: CDR1 SGHTA and CDR2 FQGNSA. The CDR3 contains 17 residues.

The gene calls are TRBV15 and TRBJ1-4; D gene unclear. V lost 4 bases and J lost 0, with 9 bases in between. Germline V gene sequence: CDR1 LNHNV, CDR2 YYDKDF (reference sequence). The CDR3 loop spans 15 amino acids. The CDR3 region is CATSIGKPTNEKLFF. Here the CDR3 DNA reads TGTGCCACCAGCATTGGGAAACCAACTAATGAAAAACTGTTTTTT.

This chain uses TRBV7-8 with TRBJ1-4; D is unresolved. The length of the CDR3 is 13 residues. Germline V gene lookup returns CDR1 SGHVS and CDR2 FQNEAQ. V was cut by 5 bases and J by 7 bases, with 11 bases left in between. The CDR3 sequence: CASSPPLGEKLFF. For the CDR3, the DNA is TGTGCCAGCAGCCCCCCCTTGGGTGAAAAACTGTTTTTT.

The gene calls are TRBV7-9 and TRBJ2-1; D is uncertain. Trimming left V 0 bases short and J 9 bases short, with 0 bases between. Germline CDR1 reads SEHNR; CDR2 reads FQNEAQ (reference sequence). The CDR3 covers 10 residues. The CDR3: CASSLAEQFF. Here the CDR3 DNA reads TGTGCCAGCAGCTTAGCTGAGCAGTTCTTC.

The chain is built from TRBV27 and TRBJ2-7; D gene unclear. Per germline, CDR1 MNHEY and CDR2 SMNVEV (reference sequence). CDR3 length equals 15 residues. V lost 6 bases and J lost 0, with 15 bases in between. The CDR3 here is CASRPLGSSSYEQYF. CDR3 sequence (DNA): TGTGCCAGCAGGCCGCTCGGCTCTAGCTCCTACGAGCAGTACTTC.

The rearrangement uses TRBV7-9 and TRBJ2-1; D is uncertain. Per the germline V gene, CDR1 is SEHNR and CDR2 is FQNEAQ (reference sequence). The ends were cut back, 5 bases at V and 6 bases at J, with 11 bases in the middle. The CDR3 length is 13 residues. The CDR3 nucleotides read TGTGCCAGCAGCCCCCCTGGGATCAATGAGCAGTTCTTC. It encodes CASSPPGINEQFF.

The chain combines TRBV27 with TRBJ1-5; D possibly corresponds to TRBD1 (6 bases). CDR3 length equals 16 residues. The germline gives CDR1 MNHEY, CDR2 SMNVEV (reference sequence). The V end lost 0 bases, the J end lost 1 base, and 10 bases lay between the germline ends. CDR3 nucleotide sequence: TGTGCCAGCAGTTTATCAGCTGGGGGCAGCAATCAGCCCCAGCATTTT. This translates into CASSLSAGGSNQPQHF.

J is TRBJ2-5 and V is TRBV30, with D possibly matching TRBD2 (6 bases). The CDR3 spans 17 residues. The germline CDR1 and CDR2 sequences are GTSNPN and SVGIG (reference sequence). Trimming stripped 3 bases from V and 4 bases from J, with 24 bases between. The CDR3 bases are TGTGCCTGGAGCCCCTCCCCGGGACTGCAGTTGAGAGAGACCCAGTACTTC. It translates to CAWSPSPGLQLRETQYF.